This TCR beta chain emerged from a study of blood T cell repertoires in COVID-19. Study information: Two negative PCRs, clearance, or symptom resolution were required of recovered Cohort 3 donors.

In germline, CDR1 is MNHEY, CDR2 SMNVEV (reference sequence). CDR3 length equals 16 residues. V shed 2 bases and J shed 4 bases, with 17 bases lying between them. This clone was picked up a small number of times. Libraries were prepared by immunoSEQ multiplex PCR; TCRdb keeps only in-frame clonotypes and omits some of them. The sample shows under 150,000 clones, nearly 85% of them seen only once. This clonotype originated in a man aged 45-65 years in a cohort exposed to, infected with or recovered from COVID-19 (not recorded which). Sequencing was carried out using PBMCs or T cells enriched from blood (not recorded which). The chain recombines TRBV27 with TRBJ1-2; weak D call: TRBD1 (6 bases). CDR3 DNA: TGTGCCAGCAGTTTAGGCCTTGGGGGCAGACCCTATGGCTACACCTTC. It yields the protein CASSLGLGGRPYGYTF.